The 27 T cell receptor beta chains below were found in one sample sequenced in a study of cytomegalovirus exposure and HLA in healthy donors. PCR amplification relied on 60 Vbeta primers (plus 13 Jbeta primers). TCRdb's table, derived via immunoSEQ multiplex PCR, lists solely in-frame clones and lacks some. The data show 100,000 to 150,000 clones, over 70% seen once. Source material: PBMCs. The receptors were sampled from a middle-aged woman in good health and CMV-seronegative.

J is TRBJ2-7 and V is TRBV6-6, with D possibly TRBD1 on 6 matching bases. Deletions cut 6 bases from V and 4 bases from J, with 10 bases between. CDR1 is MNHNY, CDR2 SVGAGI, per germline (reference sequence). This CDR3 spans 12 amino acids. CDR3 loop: CASSGQKYEQYF. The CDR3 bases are TGTGCCAGCAGCGGACAGAAATACGAGCAGTACTTC.

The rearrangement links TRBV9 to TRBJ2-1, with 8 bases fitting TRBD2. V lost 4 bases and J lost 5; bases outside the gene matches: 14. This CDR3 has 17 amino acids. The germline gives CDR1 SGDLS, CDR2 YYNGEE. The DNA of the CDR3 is TGTGCCAGCAGCACTTCGCGGGCGGGGGGCTACGACAATGAGCAGTTCTTC. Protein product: CASSTSRAGGYDNEQFF.

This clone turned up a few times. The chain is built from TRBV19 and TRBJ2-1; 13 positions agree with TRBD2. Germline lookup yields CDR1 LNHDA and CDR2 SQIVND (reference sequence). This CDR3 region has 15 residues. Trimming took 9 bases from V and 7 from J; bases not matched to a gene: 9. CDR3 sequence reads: CASNLGLAGDNEQFF. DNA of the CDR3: TGTGCCAGCAACCTTGGACTAGCGGGAGATAATGAGCAGTTCTTC.

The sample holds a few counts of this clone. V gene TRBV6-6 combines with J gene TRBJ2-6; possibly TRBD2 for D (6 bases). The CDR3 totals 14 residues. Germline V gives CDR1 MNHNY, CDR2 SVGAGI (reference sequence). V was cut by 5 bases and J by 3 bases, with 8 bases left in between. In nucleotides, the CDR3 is TGTGCCAGCAGTAAGGGAGGTGGGGCCAACGTCCTGACTTTC. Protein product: CASSKGGGANVLTF.

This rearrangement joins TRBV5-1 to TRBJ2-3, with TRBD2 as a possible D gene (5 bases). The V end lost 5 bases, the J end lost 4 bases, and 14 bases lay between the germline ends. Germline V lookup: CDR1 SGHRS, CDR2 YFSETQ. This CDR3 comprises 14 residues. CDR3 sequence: CASRAGPTADTQYF. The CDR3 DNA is TGCGCCAGCAGGGCGGGCCCAACAGCAGATACGCAGTATTTT.

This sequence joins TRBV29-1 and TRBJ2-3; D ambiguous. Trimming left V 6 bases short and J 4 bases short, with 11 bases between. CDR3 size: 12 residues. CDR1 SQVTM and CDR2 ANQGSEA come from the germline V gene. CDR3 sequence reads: CSVTASADTQYF. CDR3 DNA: TGCAGCGTGACTGCCTCCGCAGATACGCAGTATTTT.

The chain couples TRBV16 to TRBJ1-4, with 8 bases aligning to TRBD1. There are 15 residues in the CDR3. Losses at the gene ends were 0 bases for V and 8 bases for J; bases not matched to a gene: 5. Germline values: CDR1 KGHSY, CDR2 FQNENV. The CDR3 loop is CASSQSGQGSEKLFF. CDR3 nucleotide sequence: TGTGCCAGCAGCCAATCTGGACAGGGATCGGAAAAACTGTTTTTT.

The CDR3 region has the DNA TGTGCCAGCAGCTTATCTAGCGGCGGGGAGCTGTTTTTT. Protein sequence: CASSLSSGGELFF. This chain links TRBV7-9 with TRBJ2-2; 7 positions agree with TRBD2. CDR1 SEHNR and CDR2 FQNEAQ come from the germline V gene (reference sequence). The trim removed 2 bases at V and 7 bases at J, leaving 1 base unmatched. This CDR3 is 13 amino acids long.

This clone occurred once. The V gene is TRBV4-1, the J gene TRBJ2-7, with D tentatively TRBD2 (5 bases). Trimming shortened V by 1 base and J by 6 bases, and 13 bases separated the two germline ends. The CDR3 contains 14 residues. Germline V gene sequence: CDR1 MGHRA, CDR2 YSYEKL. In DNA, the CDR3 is TGCGCCAGCAGCCAAGGGGAGCGTCTGCCCGAGCAGTACTTC. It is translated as CASSQGERLPEQYF.

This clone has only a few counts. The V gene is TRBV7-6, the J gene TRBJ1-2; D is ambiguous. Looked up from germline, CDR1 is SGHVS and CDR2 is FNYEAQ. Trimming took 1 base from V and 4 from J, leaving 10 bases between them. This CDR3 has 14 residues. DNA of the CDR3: TGTGCCAGCAGCTTAGTCACAGAAAGCTATGGCTACACCTTC. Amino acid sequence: CASSLVTESYGYTF.

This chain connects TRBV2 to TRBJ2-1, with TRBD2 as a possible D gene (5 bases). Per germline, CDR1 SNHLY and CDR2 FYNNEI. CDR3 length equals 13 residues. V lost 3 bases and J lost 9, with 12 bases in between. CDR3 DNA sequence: TGTGCCAGCAGTGATCAACTAGAGGGTGAGCAGTTCTTC. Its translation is CASSDQLEGEQFF.

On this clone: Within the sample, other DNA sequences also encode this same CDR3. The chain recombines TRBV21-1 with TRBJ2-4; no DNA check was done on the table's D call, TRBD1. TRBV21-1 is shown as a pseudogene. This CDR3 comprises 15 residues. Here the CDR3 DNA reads TGTGCCAGCAGCGGCCGGGACAAAACCAAAAACATTCAATACTTC. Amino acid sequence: CASSGRDKTKNIQYF.

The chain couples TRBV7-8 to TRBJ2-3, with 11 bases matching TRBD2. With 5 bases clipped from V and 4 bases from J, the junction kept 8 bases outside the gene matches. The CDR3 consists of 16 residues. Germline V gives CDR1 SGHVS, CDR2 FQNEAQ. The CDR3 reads CASSPPGSGRADTQYF. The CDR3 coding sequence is TGTGCCAGCAGCCCGCCGGGTAGCGGGAGGGCAGATACGCAGTATTTT.

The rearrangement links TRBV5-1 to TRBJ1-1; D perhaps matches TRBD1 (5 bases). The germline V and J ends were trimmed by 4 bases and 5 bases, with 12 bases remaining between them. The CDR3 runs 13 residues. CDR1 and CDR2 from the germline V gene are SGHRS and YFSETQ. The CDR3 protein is CASSTGWMTEAFF. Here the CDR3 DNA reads TGCGCCAGCAGCACAGGATGGATGACTGAAGCTTTCTTT.

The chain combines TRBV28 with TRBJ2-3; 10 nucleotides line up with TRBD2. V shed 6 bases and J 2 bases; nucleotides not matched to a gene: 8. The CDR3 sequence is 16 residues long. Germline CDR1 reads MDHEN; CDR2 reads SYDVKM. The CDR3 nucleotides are TGTGCCAGCAGCGACGGACTAGCGGTCGACACAGATACGCAGTATTTT. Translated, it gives CASSDGLAVDTDTQYF.

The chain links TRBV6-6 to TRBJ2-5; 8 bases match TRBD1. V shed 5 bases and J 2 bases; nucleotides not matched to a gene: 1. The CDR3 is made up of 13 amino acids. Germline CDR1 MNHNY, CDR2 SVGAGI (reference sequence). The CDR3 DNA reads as TGTGCCAGCAGTCGGACAGGGCAAGAGACCCAGTACTTC. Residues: CASSRTGQETQYF.

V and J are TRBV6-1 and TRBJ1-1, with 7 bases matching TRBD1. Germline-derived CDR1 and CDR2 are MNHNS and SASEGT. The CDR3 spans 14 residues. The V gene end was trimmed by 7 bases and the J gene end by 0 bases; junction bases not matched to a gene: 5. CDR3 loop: CASKAGTVNTEAFF. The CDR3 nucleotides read TGTGCCAGCAAAGCCGGGACAGTGAACACTGAAGCTTTCTTT.

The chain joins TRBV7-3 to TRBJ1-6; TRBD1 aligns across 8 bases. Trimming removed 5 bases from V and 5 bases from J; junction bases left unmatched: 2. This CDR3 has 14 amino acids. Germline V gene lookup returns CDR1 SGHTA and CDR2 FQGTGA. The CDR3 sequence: CASSPTGDNSPLHF. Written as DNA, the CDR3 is TGTGCCAGCAGCCCGACAGGGGATAATTCACCCCTCCACTTT.

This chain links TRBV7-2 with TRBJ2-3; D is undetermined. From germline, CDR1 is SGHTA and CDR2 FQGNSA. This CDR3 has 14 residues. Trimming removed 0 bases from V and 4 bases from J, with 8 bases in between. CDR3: CASSLAARPDTQYF. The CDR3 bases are TGTGCCAGCAGCTTAGCGGCTAGACCAGATACGCAGTATTTT.

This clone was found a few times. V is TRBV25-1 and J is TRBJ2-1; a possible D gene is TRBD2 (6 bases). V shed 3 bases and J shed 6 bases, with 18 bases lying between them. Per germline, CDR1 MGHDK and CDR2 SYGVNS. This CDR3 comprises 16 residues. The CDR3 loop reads CASSDLLATLRNEQFF. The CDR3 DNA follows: TGTGCCAGCAGTGACTTGCTAGCGACCCTACGCAATGAGCAGTTCTTC.

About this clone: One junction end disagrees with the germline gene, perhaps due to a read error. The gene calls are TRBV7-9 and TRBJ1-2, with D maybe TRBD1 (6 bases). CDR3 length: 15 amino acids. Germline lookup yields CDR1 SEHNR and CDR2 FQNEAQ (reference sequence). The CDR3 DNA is TGTTCCAGCAGCCATTCCCGGACAGCGAACTATGGCTACACCTTC. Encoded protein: CSSSHSRTANYGYTF.

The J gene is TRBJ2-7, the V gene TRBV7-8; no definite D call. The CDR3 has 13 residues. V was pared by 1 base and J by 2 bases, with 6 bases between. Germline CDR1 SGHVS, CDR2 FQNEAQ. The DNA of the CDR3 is TGTGCCAGCAGCTTAGTTCAGGCCTACGAGCAGTACTTC. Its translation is CASSLVQAYEQYF.

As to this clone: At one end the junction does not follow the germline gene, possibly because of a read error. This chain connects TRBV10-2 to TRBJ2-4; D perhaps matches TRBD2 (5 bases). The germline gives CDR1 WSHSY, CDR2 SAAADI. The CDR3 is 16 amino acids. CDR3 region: CASSEGGLPPLNSQYF. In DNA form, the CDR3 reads TGCGCCAGCAGTGAGGGAGGACTGCCGCCTTTAAACAGTCAGTACTTC.

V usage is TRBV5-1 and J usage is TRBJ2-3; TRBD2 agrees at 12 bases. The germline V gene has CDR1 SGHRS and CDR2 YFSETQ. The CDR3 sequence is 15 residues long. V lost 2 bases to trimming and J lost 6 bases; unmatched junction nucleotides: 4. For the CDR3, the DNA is TGCGCCAGCAGCTTCGGGACTAGCGGGTCCGATACGCAGTATTTT. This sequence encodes CASSFGTSGSDTQYF.

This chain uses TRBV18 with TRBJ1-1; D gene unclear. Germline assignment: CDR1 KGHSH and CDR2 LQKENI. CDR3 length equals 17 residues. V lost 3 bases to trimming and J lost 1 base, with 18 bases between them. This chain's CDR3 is CASSPEVNWGANTEAFF. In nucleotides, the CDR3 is TGTGCCAGCTCACCCGAGGTTAACTGGGGAGCGAACACTGAAGCTTTCTTT.

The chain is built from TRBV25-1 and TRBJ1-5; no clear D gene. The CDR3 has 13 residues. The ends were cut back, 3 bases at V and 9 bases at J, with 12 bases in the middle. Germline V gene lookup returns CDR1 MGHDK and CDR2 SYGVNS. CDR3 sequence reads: CASSDTEGRPQHF. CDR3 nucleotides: TGTGCCAGCAGTGACACAGAAGGGAGGCCCCAGCATTTT.

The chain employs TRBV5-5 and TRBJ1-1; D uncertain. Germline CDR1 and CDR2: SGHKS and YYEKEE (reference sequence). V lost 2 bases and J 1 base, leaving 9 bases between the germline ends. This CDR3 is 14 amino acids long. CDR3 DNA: TGTGCCAGCAGCTTTATGACGGGGAACACTGAAGCTTTCTTT. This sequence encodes CASSFMTGNTEAFF.